These 18 T cell receptor beta chains were sequenced from one sample in a study of cytomegalovirus exposure and HLA in healthy donors. This PCR relied on a set of 60 Vbeta primers and 13 Jbeta primers. The protocol was immunoSEQ multiplex PCR, while the TCRdb copy is restricted to in-frame clones and leaves out a portion. Among approximately 150,000 clones, roughly 76% were seen once, and the ten largest hold 1.2% to 1.5%. Sample: PBMCs. All receptors derive from a man aged 55 to 70 in good health and CMV-seronegative.

This clone was detected only a few times. One end of the junction is discordant with germline, which a read error may explain. The chain links TRBV11-2 to TRBJ1-2, with D perhaps matching TRBD1 (5 bases). In germline, CDR1 is SGHAT, CDR2 FQNNGV. The CDR3 totals 16 residues. The CDR3: CASSFFSWRGETPLDF. The DNA of the CDR3 is TGTGCCAGCAGCTTCTTTTCGTGGAGGGGCGAGACCCCCTTGGATTTC.

This clone was seen more than once but under ten times. The rearrangement uses TRBV11-2 and TRBJ2-1, with 8 bases identical to TRBD2. Germline values: CDR1 SGHAT, CDR2 FQNNGV. The CDR3 is made up of 14 amino acids. Germline trimming cut 3 bases from V and 8 bases from J; bases unmatched to any gene: 6. The CDR3 coding sequence is TGTGCCAGCAGCTTCTGGCGGGGGGCCGATGAGCAGTTCTTC. This encodes CASSFWRGADEQFF.

This clone was seen a single time. The chain carries TRBV9 and TRBJ1-2, with D tentatively TRBD1 (5 bases). From germline, CDR1 is SGDLS and CDR2 YYNGEE. V was pared by 4 bases and J by 6 bases, with 16 bases between. CDR3 length: 14 amino acids. The CDR3 coding sequence is TGTGCCAGCAGCCGCGGGGGGGAAGGGCATGGCTACACCTTC. It yields the protein CASSRGGEGHGYTF. The variable domain in full, completed from reference TRBV9 and TRBJ1-2, reads DSGVTQTPKHLITATGQRVTLRCSPRSGDLSVYWYQQSLDQGLQFLIQYYNGEERAKGNILERFSAQQFPDLHSELNLSSLELGDSALYFCASSRGGEGHGYTFGSGTRLTVV.

The rearrangement uses TRBV29-1 and TRBJ2-3, with TRBD2 identical over 10 bases. The CDR3 is made up of 15 amino acids. With V trimmed by 5 bases and J by 6 bases, 11 bases remained unmatched. CDR1 and CDR2 from the germline V gene are SQVTM and ANQGSEA. The CDR3 nucleotides read TGCAGCGTTCACCCGGCTAGCGGGAGATTTGATACGCAGTATTTT. It encodes CSVHPASGRFDTQYF.

The chain couples TRBV30 to TRBJ2-5; D unresolved. The J call is in doubt because the DNA end fits TRBJ2-7 better. Germline assignment: CDR1 GTSNPN and CDR2 SVGIG (reference sequence). The CDR3 has 14 residues. Written as DNA, the CDR3 is TGTGCCTGGAGTGTATCGACTGGCTCCTACGAGCAGTACTTC. Its translation is CAWSVSTGSYEQYF.

This chain uses TRBV7-9 with TRBJ1-2; D remains unclear. Germline V gene data show CDR1 as SEHNR and CDR2 as FQNEAQ (reference sequence). The length of the CDR3 is 14 residues. V was clipped by 5 bases and J by 1 base, with 11 bases between them. The CDR3 reads CASSLDHINYGYTF. CDR3 nucleotides: TGTGCCAGCAGCCTAGACCACATTAACTATGGCTACACCTTC.

The genes are TRBV19 and TRBJ2-1; TRBD2 might be the D (6 bases). This CDR3 region has 15 residues. V was shortened by 1 base and J by 2 bases, with 9 bases between the two germline ends. From germline, CDR1 is LNHDA and CDR2 SQIVND (reference sequence). CDR3 in DNA: TGTGCCAGTAGTATAGGTTGGGGGGCCTACAATGAGCAGTTCTTC. Amino acid sequence: CASSIGWGAYNEQFF.

This clone was recorded once. This chain links TRBV6-4 with TRBJ2-3, with D perhaps matching TRBD2 (5 bases). Trimming removed 0 bases at V and 6 bases at J, with 13 bases between. Germline loops: CDR1 MRHNA, CDR2 SNTAGT. CDR3 length equals 15 residues. The CDR3 sequence is CASSDSMRARDTQYF. CDR3 nucleotide sequence: TGTGCCAGCAGTGACTCGATGAGGGCCAGGGATACGCAGTATTTT.

The rearrangement uses TRBV7-2 and TRBJ2-1, with TRBD2 matching 13 bases. With V trimmed by 5 bases and J by 5 bases, 3 bases remained unmatched. The CDR3 extends over 15 amino acids. Germline lookup yields CDR1 SGHTA and CDR2 FQGNSA. This CDR3 is CASSTGLAGDNEQFF. CDR3 nucleotide sequence: TGTGCCAGCAGCACTGGACTAGCGGGAGACAATGAGCAGTTCTTC.

The chain couples TRBV10-3 to TRBJ2-1; 14 nucleotides match TRBD2. CDR3 length: 18 residues. Germline V lookup: CDR1 ENHRY, CDR2 SYGVKD. The ends lost 6 bases at V and 6 bases at J; junction bases unmatched: 13. DNA of the CDR3: TGTGCCATCAGCACCTCCAGACTAGCGGGAGGGCCCCCCAATGAGCAGTTCTTC. As protein: CAISTSRLAGGPPNEQFF.

The CDR3 DNA reads as TGTGCCAGCCTTAGTCAGGGCTACGAGCAGTACTTC. This gives the protein CASLSQGYEQYF. The rearrangement links TRBV28 to TRBJ2-7, with a weak D call TRBD1 (5 bases). CDR1 is MDHEN, CDR2 SYDVKM, per germline. CDR3 length: 12 amino acids. V shed 8 bases and J shed 3 bases, with 11 bases lying between them.

This clone was counted between two and nine times. CDR3 residues: CASSLAPPSGIQYEQYF. CDR3 bases: TGTGCCAGCAGCTTAGCCCCTCCTAGCGGTATACAGTACGAGCAGTACTTC. The chain links TRBV7-3 to TRBJ2-5; 7 nucleotides match TRBD2. The DNA end favors TRBJ2-7, so the J call may be wrong. Germline V CDR1 and CDR2: SGHTA, FQGTGA. This CDR3 spans 17 amino acids.

This clone was detected only once. This chain uses TRBV4-1 with TRBJ2-1, with 11 bases aligning to TRBD2. The CDR3 is 19 residues long. The germline V gene has CDR1 MGHRA and CDR2 YSYEKL. V shed 4 bases, J shed 7 bases, and the junction held 18 bases outside the gene matches. CDR3 loop: CASSLNRGLAGVQGNEQFF. The DNA of the CDR3 is TGCGCCAGCAGCCTTAACCGCGGACTAGCGGGCGTCCAAGGGAATGAGCAGTTCTTC.

This clone showed up just once. The J gene is TRBJ2-1, the V gene TRBV28, with 9 bases that match TRBD1. Looked up from germline, CDR1 is MDHEN and CDR2 is SYDVKM. This CDR3 has 17 amino acids. V gave up 6 bases and J gave up 4 bases; unmatched junction bases: 13. CDR3 in amino acids: CASRPGQGISFYNEQFF. In DNA form, the CDR3 reads TGTGCCAGCAGGCCGGGACAGGGCATTTCATTTTACAATGAGCAGTTCTTC.

About this clone itself: One end of the junction fails to match germline, which may point to a read error. This sample also contains other DNA sequences that code for the same CDR3. V is TRBV6-1 and J is TRBJ1-2, with D uncertain. Germline V lookup: CDR1 MNHNS, CDR2 SASEGT. The CDR3 is made up of 11 amino acids. The CDR3 loop reads CASSQNYGYTF. The CDR3 DNA sequence: TGTGCTAGCAGTCAGAACTATGGCTACACCTTC.

The CDR3 is CASMLAGTGGRGTEAFF. The CDR3 nucleotides are TGTGCCAGCATGCTCGCCGGGACAGGGGGTCGAGGCACTGAAGCTTTCTTT. The chain joins TRBV2 to TRBJ1-1, with 11 nucleotides matching TRBD1. Germline assignment: CDR1 SNHLY and CDR2 FYNNEI. The CDR3 length is 17 residues. Unmatched junction bases numbered 14, after V lost 7 bases and J lost 4 bases.

The chain is built from TRBV6-1 and TRBJ1-2; 9 bases are a match to TRBD1. This CDR3 comprises 15 residues. CDR1 and CDR2 (germline): MNHNS, SASEGT. V dropped 4 bases and J dropped 6; count of bases not matched to a gene: 9. CDR3 protein: CASSGTGDGVDGYTF. The CDR3 DNA reads as TGTGCCAGCAGTGGGACAGGGGATGGGGTAGATGGCTACACCTTC.

CDR3 amino acids: CASSLERTGEQYF. The CDR3 DNA sequence: TGTGCCAGCAGCTTAGAGCGTACGGGCGAGCAGTACTTC. V is TRBV7-2 and J is TRBJ2-7; D gene ambiguous. Trimming took 1 base from V and 6 from J, leaving 10 bases between them. The germline CDR1 and CDR2 sequences are SGHTA and FQGNSA. The CDR3 is 13 residues long.